This TCR beta chain stems from a study of blood T cell repertoires in COVID-19. The wider study: Italy, Spain and the United States were the sources of the convalescent and acute COVID-19 samples. T cells, B-cell-depleted T cells, or PBMCs supplied cDNA or gDNA.

V was cut by 8 bases and J by 8 bases, with 15 bases left in between. The CDR3 loop spans 11 amino acids. Germline-derived CDR1 and CDR2 are GTSNPN and SVGIG (reference sequence). Original data processing: Nucleated cell number was recorded as an estimate derived from reference gene primer amplification. The method was immunoSEQ multiplex PCR; TCRdb's version includes in-frame clones alone and lacks a portion of them. For V, J and clone size, that table is used; D and trimming come from the DNA. The repertoire consists of approximately 150,000 clones, with 65% to 80% occurring once and the leading ten covering 16%.

The specimen sequenced was peripheral blood. The chain has TRBV30 and TRBJ1-2; D is perhaps TRBD1 (6 bases). The sequence was collected from a man in his fifties or sixties with acute or convalescent COVID-19. CDR3 coding DNA: TGTGCCGGGTCCGGGGGGGGCGGCTACACCTTC. It specifies CAGSGGGGYTF.